The present entry profiles one T cell receptor (beta chain) with its context. The antigen remains unidentified. This entry belongs to a study of cytomegalovirus exposure and HLA in healthy donors. General study points: Reportedly, fewer N-insertions than the roughly 700-donor mean appeared in an Asian-associated ancestry cluster in a later analysis.

This CDR3 is built from 15 residues. V trimming: 0 bases; J trimming: 8 bases; junction bases outside the gene matches: 7. CDR1 WSHSY and CDR2 SAAADI come from the germline V gene. In the PCR, 60 Vbeta and 13 Jbeta primers were used. Assay used: immunoSEQ multiplex PCR; TCRdb lists only in-frame clones, some missing. This sample carries under 200,000 clones, about 77% of them seen once, and the ten largest clones take around 3%. The genes are TRBV10-2 and TRBJ2-1; 7 bases align to TRBD1. Sequencing used PBMCs. The receptor comes from a woman in her thirties or forties in good health and CMV-seropositive. The CDR3 DNA reads TGCGCCAGCAGTGAGTCGATAAGGGGGCAGGATGAGCAGTTCTTC. The encoded protein is CASSESIRGQDEQFF.